These T cell receptor beta chains were read from a single sample in a study of cytomegalovirus exposure and HLA in healthy donors. Using immunoSEQ multiplex PCR, the repertoire was profiled, and TCRdb retains in-frame clones only, with some absent. The sample carries approximately 210,000 clones, around four fifths recorded once. Sequences were obtained from PBMCs. The source of these receptors is a woman between 50 and 59 years old in good health and CMV-seropositive. The CDR3 runs from the conserved cysteine through the conserved F or W. Fields, in order: clone size, V gene, CDR3 protein. Size values are once, few and many counts, or a class for expanded clones, and some rows have none.

NA TRBV6-6 CASSYSAGGYGYTF
NA TRBV5-1 CASSPQGAWTEAFF
NA TRBV5-1 CASSLLAGGVNEQFF
NA TRBV28 CASTGGDRSIQYF
few TRBV10-2 CASSEWGDTEAFF
NA TRBV2 CANGRDTNEKLFF
NA TRBV7-2 CASSFISGGDQETQYF
few TRBV5-1 CASSLDPLNSPLHF
NA TRBV10-3 CAISDPRLAGGLKTQYF
NA TRBV7-9 CASRGDSYTDTQYF
NA TRBV19 CASSITGTVLENTIYF
once TRBV29-1 CSVEGGQEVTEAFF
NA TRBV7-9 CASSQGAITDTQYF
NA TRBV9 CASSVENGLGEAFF
once TRBV6-6 CASREGLLGEKLFF
NA TRBV5-1 CASSFSEVVYGYTF
once TRBV6-1 CASSEAGGREAYEQYF
NA TRBV6-1 CASSEERQGIYGYTF
NA TRBV7-8 CASSLATSTSYEQYF
NA TRBV29-1 CSVGTPEEAEAFF
NA TRBV25-1 CASSRVGGASYEQYF
NA TRBV7-2 CASSLYGPEAFF
NA TRBV7-9 CASSLSLSTDTQYF
NA TRBV5-1 CASSLVTGFQTDF
NA TRBV5-8 CASSSDRMRPQHF
NA TRBV9 CASRASGGEAFF
NA TRBV7-8 CASSPRVTNEQFF
NA TRBV2 CASSRRTADTQYF
NA TRBV19 CASSISRVNEKLFF
NA TRBV4-1 CASSQQGRETQYF
NA TRBV6-5 CASSYAGGSGELFF